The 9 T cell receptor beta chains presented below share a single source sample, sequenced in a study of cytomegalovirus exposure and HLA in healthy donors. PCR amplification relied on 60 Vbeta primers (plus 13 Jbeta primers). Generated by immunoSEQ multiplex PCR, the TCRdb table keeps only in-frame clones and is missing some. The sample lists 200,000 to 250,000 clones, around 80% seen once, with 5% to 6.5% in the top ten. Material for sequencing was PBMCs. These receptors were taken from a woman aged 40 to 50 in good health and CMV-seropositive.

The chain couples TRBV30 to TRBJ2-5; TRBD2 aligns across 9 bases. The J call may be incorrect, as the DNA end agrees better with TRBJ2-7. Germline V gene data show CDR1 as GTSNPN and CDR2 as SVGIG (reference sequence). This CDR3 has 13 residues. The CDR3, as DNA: TGTGCCGGCGCGCGGGGGGGTCCCTACGAGCAGTACTTC. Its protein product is CAGARGGPYEQYF.

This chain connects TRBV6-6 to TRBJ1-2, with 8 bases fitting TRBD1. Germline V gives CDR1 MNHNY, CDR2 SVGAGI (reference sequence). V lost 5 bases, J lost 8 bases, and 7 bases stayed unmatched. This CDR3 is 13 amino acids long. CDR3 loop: CASSPGQGQGYTF. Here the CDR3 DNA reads TGTGCCAGCAGTCCCGGACAGGGCCAAGGCTACACCTTC.

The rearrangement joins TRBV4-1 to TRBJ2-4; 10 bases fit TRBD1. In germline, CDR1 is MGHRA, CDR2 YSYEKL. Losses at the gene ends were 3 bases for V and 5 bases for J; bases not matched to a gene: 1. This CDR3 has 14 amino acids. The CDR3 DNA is TGCGCCAGCAGCCATGGGACAGGGGAAAACATTCAGTACTTC. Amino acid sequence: CASSHGTGENIQYF.

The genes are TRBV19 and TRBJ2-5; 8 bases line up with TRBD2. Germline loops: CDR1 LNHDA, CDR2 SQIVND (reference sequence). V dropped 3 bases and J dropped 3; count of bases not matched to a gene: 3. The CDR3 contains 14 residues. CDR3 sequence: CASSIIGREETQYF. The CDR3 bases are TGTGCCAGTAGTATTATCGGGAGGGAAGAGACCCAGTACTTC.

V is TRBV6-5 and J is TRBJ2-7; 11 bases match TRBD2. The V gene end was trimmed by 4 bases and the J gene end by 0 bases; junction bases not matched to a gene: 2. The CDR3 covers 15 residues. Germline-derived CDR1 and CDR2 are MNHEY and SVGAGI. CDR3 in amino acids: CASSLTSGASYEQYF. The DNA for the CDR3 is TGTGCCAGCAGTTTGACTAGCGGGGCCTCCTACGAGCAGTACTTC.

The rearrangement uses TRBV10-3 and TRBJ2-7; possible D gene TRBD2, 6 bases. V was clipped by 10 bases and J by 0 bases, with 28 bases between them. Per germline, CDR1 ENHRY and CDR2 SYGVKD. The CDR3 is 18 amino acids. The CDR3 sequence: CATGSAGLGHLSSYEQYF. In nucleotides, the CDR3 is TGTGCCACCGGTTCGGCGGGACTCGGACACCTAAGCTCCTACGAGCAGTACTTC.

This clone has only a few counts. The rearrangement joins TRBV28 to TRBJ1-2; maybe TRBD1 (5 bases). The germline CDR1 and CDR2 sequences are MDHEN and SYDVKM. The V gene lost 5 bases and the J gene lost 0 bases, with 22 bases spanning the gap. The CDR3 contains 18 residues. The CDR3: CASSLRSSKEGANYGYTF. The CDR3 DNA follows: TGTGCCAGCAGTCTACGAAGCTCAAAGGAAGGGGCTAACTATGGCTACACCTTC.

CDR3 protein: CASRKDRGYNQPQHF. DNA of the CDR3: TGTGCCAGCAGAAAAGACAGGGGGTACAATCAGCCCCAGCATTTT. The chain recombines TRBV6-5 with TRBJ1-5; 9 nucleotides line up with TRBD1. CDR3 size: 15 residues. Germline CDR1 MNHEY, CDR2 SVGAGI. Trimming removed 6 bases from V and 3 bases from J; junction bases left unmatched: 6.

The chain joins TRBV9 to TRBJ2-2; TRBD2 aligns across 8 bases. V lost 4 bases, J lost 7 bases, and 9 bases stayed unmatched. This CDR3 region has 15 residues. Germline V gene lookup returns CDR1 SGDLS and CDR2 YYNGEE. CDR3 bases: TGTGCCAGCAGCCCGCACGGGGGGGCCGACGGGGAGCTGTTTTTT. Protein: CASSPHGGADGELFF.